A single sample is the source of the 24 T cell receptor beta chains below, sequenced in a study of a mutant IDH1 vaccine in newly diagnosed glioma. Their cognate antigens are unknown. The data were produced by immunoSEQ multiplex PCR, yet TCRdb's version contains in-frame clones alone and is incomplete. This table holds roughly 110,000 clones, 85% to 90% found once. Time point defined: week 11, during vaccination. Topical imiquimod accompanied each vaccine dose, which consisted of 300 ug of mutant IDH1 20-mer peptide. This material consisted of PBMCs, taken from a glioma patient whose treatment included an IDH1 peptide vaccine. These receptors all stem from a woman aged 45-65 years with glioma.

This chain connects TRBV19 to TRBJ2-3; weak D call: TRBD1 (5 bases). Per the germline V gene, CDR1 is LNHDA and CDR2 is SQIVND (reference sequence). This CDR3 has 13 residues. Trimming took 3 bases from V and 4 from J, leaving 8 bases between them. For the CDR3, the DNA is TGTGCCAGTAGTATGGGGCTAGCAGATACGCAGTATTTT. This gives the protein CASSMGLADTQYF.

The CDR3 reads CASTSGQGENYEQYF. For the CDR3, the DNA is TGCGCCAGCACCTCCGGACAGGGGGAAAACTACGAGCAGTACTTC. The chain recombines TRBV5-1 with TRBJ2-7; 10 bases are a match to TRBD1. Looked up from germline, CDR1 is SGHRS and CDR2 is YFSETQ. The CDR3 loop spans 15 amino acids. After removal of 6 bases from V and 3 bases from J, the junction contained 9 bases not matched to a gene. The full variable domain, in which reference TRBV5-1 and TRBJ2-7 provide the parts outside the CDR3, is KAGVTQTPRYLIKTRGQQVTLSCSPISGHRSVSWYQQTPGQGLQFLFEYFSETQRNKGNFPGRFSGRQFSNSRSEMNVSTLELGDSALYLCASTSGQGENYEQYFGPGTRLTVT.

To note about this clone: The same CDR3 arises from other DNA sequences in this sample as well. The chain joins TRBV5-6 to TRBJ2-2; 11 bases are a match to TRBD2. Germline V gene sequence: CDR1 SGHDT, CDR2 YYEEEE. The ends lost 4 bases at V and 5 bases at J; junction bases unmatched: 13. The CDR3 sequence is 18 residues long. CDR3 amino acids: CASSILWSSGRATGELFF. The CDR3 nucleotides are TGTGCCAGCAGCATCTTGTGGAGTAGCGGGAGGGCAACCGGGGAGCTGTTTTTT.

This chain connects TRBV10-3 to TRBJ2-7; unclear D gene. This CDR3 comprises 14 residues. The ends were cut back, 2 bases at V and 1 base at J, with 9 bases in the middle. The germline V gene encodes CDR1 ENHRY and CDR2 SYGVKD. CDR3 loop: CAISEVDGSYEQYF. The CDR3 DNA reads as TGTGCCATCAGTGAGGTAGACGGTTCCTACGAGCAGTACTTC.

Concerning this clone: One junction end disagrees with the germline gene, perhaps due to a read error. This sequence joins TRBV5-4 and TRBJ2-7, with 10 bases matching TRBD1. Germline V gene lookup returns CDR1 SGHNT and CDR2 YYREEE (reference sequence). The CDR3 is 12 amino acids. The CDR3 DNA follows: TGTGCCAGCAGCTTGGACCGACAGGGGGCCCTCTTC. Protein: CASSLDRQGALF.

This clone appeared once. The chain uses TRBV7-9 and TRBJ2-5; 12 bases fit TRBD1. Germline assignment: CDR1 SEHNR and CDR2 FQNEAQ (reference sequence). The CDR3 loop spans 16 amino acids. The junction had 8 bases not matched to a gene; V was cut back by 8 bases and J by 1 base. The chain's CDR3 is CASGLPGQGAQETQYF. CDR3 nucleotides: TGTGCCAGCGGGTTACCGGGACAGGGGGCCCAAGAGACCCAGTACTTC.

CDR3 residues: CASSPGLQPNYGYTF. The CDR3 region has the DNA TGTGCCAGCAGTCCGGGACTTCAACCTAACTATGGCTACACCTTC. The chain is built from TRBV28 and TRBJ1-2, with D possibly being TRBD1 (5 bases). CDR1 and CDR2 (germline): MDHEN, SYDVKM. Trimming took 5 bases from V and 0 from J, leaving 13 bases between them. The CDR3 has 15 residues.

The genes are TRBV10-3 and TRBJ2-1; weak D call: TRBD2 (5 bases). The CDR3 consists of 16 residues. V was trimmed by 0 bases and J by 0 bases, leaving 9 bases between them. Looked up from germline, CDR1 is ENHRY and CDR2 is SYGVKD. Here the CDR3 DNA reads TGTGCCATCAGTGAGTCGGGAGCTCTCTCCTACAATGAGCAGTTCTTC. Its protein is CAISESGALSYNEQFF.

The chain recombines TRBV30 with TRBJ1-2, with unresolved D. The CDR3 loop spans 12 amino acids. Germline-derived CDR1 and CDR2 are GTSNPN and SVGIG (reference sequence). Trimming took off 5 bases at V and 4 bases at J, with 11 bases between the two ends. The CDR3 spells CAWDSAGYGYTF. Here the CDR3 DNA reads TGTGCCTGGGATTCGGCAGGCTATGGCTACACCTTC.

The rearrangement uses TRBV18 and TRBJ1-4; tentative D call: TRBD1 (5 bases). V was clipped by 4 bases and J by 2 bases, with 11 bases between them. From germline, CDR1 is KGHSH and CDR2 LQKENI. The CDR3 has 15 amino acids. The CDR3 reads CASSRGRPTNEKLFF. DNA for the CDR3: TGTGCCAGCTCACGGGGCCGCCCTACTAATGAAAAACTGTTTTTT.

The chain combines TRBV5-1 with TRBJ2-1; TRBD2 agrees at 9 bases. Germline loops: CDR1 SGHRS, CDR2 YFSETQ. The CDR3 loop spans 15 amino acids. Trimming removed 0 bases from V and 7 bases from J; junction bases left unmatched: 5. Here the CDR3 reads CASSLVVAGENEQFF. CDR3 DNA: TGCGCCAGCAGCTTGGTGGTAGCGGGAGAGAATGAGCAGTTCTTC.

The gene calls are TRBV7-3 and TRBJ2-7; D may be TRBD2 (5 bases). V lost 2 bases, J lost 3 bases, and 8 bases lay in between. The CDR3 runs to 13 residues. The germline gives CDR1 SGHTA, CDR2 FQGTGA. CDR3 amino acids: CASSLVRGYEQYF. In nucleotides, the CDR3 is TGTGCCAGCAGCTTAGTACGGGGCTACGAGCAGTACTTC.

This chain connects TRBV29-1 to TRBJ2-1; TRBD2 aligns across 7 bases. The CDR3 length is 14 residues. The V and J ends lost 7 bases and 4 bases, in that order; junction bases with no gene match: 10. CDR1 SQVTM and CDR2 ANQGSEA come from the germline V gene. The CDR3 sequence: CSDLPSGVYNEQFF. DNA for the CDR3: TGCAGCGACCTCCCTAGCGGTGTATACAATGAGCAGTTCTTC.

The chain uses TRBV6-1 and TRBJ2-7, with 7 bases that match TRBD2. J lost 3 bases, V lost 9 bases, and 11 bases had no gene match. The CDR3 runs 14 residues. Per the germline V gene, CDR1 is MNHNS and CDR2 is SASEGT. The CDR3 here is CASYGTNLYYEQYF. The DNA of the CDR3 is TGTGCCAGTTACGGGACTAACCTCTACTACGAGCAGTACTTC.

The chain joins TRBV2 to TRBJ1-6, with a weak D call TRBD1 (6 bases). Trimming cost V 7 bases and J 9 bases, with 19 bases left between them. The CDR3 covers 15 residues. Germline assignment: CDR1 SNHLY and CDR2 FYNNEI. The CDR3 is CASTRGGAESSPLHF. The DNA for the CDR3 is TGTGCCAGCACGCGAGGGGGGGCGGAAAGTTCACCCCTCCACTTT.

With respect to this clone: A junction end diverges from the germline sequence, so it may reflect a read error. This chain joins TRBV7-8 and TRBJ2-7, with D tentatively TRBD1 (6 bases). The CDR3 sequence is 16 residues long. Germline lookup yields CDR1 SGHVS and CDR2 FQNEAQ. CDR3 region: CASSLAGVGSSYEQYF. CDR3 sequence (DNA): TGTGCCAGCAGCCTAGCAGGGGTTGGGAGCTCCTACGAGCAGTACTTC.

The rearrangement links TRBV28 to TRBJ2-5; 9 bases map to TRBD2. V gave up 4 bases and J gave up 5 bases; unmatched junction bases: 8. The CDR3 runs to 15 residues. Germline assignment: CDR1 MDHEN and CDR2 SYDVKM. The CDR3 loop is CASSYSGSPFETQYF. CDR3 DNA: TGTGCCAGCAGTTATAGCGGGAGCCCGTTCGAGACCCAGTACTTC. Looking up the rest from reference TRBV28 and TRBJ2-5 gives the full variable domain: DVKVTQSSRYLVKRTGEKVFLECVQDMDHENMFWYRQDPGLGLRLIYFSYDVKMKEKGDIPEGYSVSREKKERFSLILESASTNQTSMYLCASSYSGSPFETQYFGPGTRLLVL.

The chain carries TRBV5-8 and TRBJ2-7, with a weak D call TRBD2 (6 bases). Per germline, CDR1 SGHTS and CDR2 YDEGEE. V lost 5 bases, J lost 2 bases, and 23 bases lay in between. This CDR3 has 17 residues. The CDR3 DNA reads TGTGCCAGCAGACCACTCCCGCCTCGGCCGGGAGCCTACGAGCAGTACTTC. Amino acids: CASRPLPPRPGAYEQYF.

This rearrangement joins TRBV19 to TRBJ1-2, with D possibly being TRBD1 (5 bases). CDR3 length: 18 amino acids. V dropped 4 bases and J dropped 6 bases, with 27 bases sitting between them. Germline assignment: CDR1 LNHDA and CDR2 SQIVND (reference sequence). The CDR3: CASSTDPVELGGEDGYTF. The DNA of the CDR3 is TGTGCCAGTAGTACCGACCCCGTAGAATTGGGGGGGGAAGATGGCTACACCTTC.

The chain uses TRBV5-8 and TRBJ1-5; D ambiguous. The CDR3 contains 15 residues. Germline V gene lookup returns CDR1 SGHTS and CDR2 YDEGEE. V dropped 3 bases and J dropped 1 base, with 11 bases sitting between them. In nucleotides, the CDR3 is TGTGCCAGCAGCTCCAACGGTGGGAGCAATCAGCCCCAGCATTTT. Amino acids: CASSSNGGSNQPQHF.

This clone was seen once. This chain links TRBV27 with TRBJ1-1, with TRBD1 identical over 8 bases. The germline gives CDR1 MNHEY, CDR2 SMNVEV (reference sequence). V was clipped by 5 bases and J by 4 bases; unmatched bases: 6. The CDR3 length is 14 residues. CDR3 loop: CASSVTGGLTEAFF. CDR3 bases: TGTGCCAGCAGTGTAACAGGGGGGCTCACTGAAGCTTTCTTT.

This chain links TRBV7-6 with TRBJ2-1, with D tentatively TRBD1 or TRBD2 (6 bases each). Trimming shortened V by 5 bases and J by 5 bases, and 10 bases separated the two germline ends. Germline values: CDR1 SGHVS, CDR2 FNYEAQ. The CDR3 totals 13 residues. CDR3 in amino acids: CASSGGLNNEQFF. The CDR3 DNA reads TGTGCCAGCAGCGGGGGGCTCAACAATGAGCAGTTCTTC.

V usage is TRBV9 and J usage is TRBJ2-7, with 14 bases lining up with TRBD2. Germline V gene lookup returns CDR1 SGDLS and CDR2 YYNGEE. Germline trimming cut 2 bases from V and 3 bases from J; bases unmatched to any gene: 4. The CDR3 is made up of 16 amino acids. CDR3 region: CASSVGGLAGVYEQYF. CDR3 DNA sequence: TGTGCCAGCAGCGTGGGGGGACTAGCGGGAGTCTACGAGCAGTACTTC.

The gene calls are TRBV5-6 and TRBJ2-1; TRBD1 aligns across 7 bases. The germline CDR1 and CDR2 sequences are SGHDT and YYEEEE. Trimming removed 5 bases from V and 7 bases from J; junction bases left unmatched: 6. This CDR3 has 13 amino acids. For the CDR3, the DNA is TGTGCCAGCAGTAAATACAGGGGTAATGAGCAGTTCTTC. Translation: CASSKYRGNEQFF.